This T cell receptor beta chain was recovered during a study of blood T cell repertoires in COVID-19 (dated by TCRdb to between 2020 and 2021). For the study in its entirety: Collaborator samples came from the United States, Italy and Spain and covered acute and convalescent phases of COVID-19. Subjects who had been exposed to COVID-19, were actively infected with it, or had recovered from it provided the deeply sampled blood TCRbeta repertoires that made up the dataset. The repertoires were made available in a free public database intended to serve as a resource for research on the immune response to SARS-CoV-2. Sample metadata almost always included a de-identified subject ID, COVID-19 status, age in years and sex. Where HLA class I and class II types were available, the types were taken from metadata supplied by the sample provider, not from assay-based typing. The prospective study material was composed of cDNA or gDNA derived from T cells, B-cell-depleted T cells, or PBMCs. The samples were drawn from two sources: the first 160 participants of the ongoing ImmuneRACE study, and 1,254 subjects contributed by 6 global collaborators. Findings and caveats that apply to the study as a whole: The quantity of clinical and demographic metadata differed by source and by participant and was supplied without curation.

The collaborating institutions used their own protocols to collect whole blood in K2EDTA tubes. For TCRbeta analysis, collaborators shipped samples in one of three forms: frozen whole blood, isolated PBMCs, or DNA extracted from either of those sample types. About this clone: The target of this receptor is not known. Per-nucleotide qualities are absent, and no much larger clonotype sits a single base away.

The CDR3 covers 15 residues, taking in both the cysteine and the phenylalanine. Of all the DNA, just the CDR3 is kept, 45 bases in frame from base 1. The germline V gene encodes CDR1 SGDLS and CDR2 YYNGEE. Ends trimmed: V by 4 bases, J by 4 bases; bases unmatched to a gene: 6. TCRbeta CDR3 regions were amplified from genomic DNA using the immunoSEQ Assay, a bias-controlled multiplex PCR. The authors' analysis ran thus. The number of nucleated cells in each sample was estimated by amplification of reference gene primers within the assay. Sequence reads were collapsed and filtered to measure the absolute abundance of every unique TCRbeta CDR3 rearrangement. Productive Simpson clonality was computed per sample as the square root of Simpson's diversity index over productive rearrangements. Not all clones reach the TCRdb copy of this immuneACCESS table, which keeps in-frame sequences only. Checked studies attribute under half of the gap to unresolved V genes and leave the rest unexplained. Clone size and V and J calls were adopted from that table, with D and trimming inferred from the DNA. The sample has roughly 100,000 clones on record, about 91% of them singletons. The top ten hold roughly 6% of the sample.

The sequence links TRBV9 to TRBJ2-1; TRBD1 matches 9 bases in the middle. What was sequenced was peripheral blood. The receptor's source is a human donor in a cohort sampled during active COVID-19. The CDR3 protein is CASSPGTGNYNEQFF. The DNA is TGTGCCAGCAGCCCCGGGACAGGGAATTACAATGAGCAGTTCTTC.